The clone carrying this T cell receptor (beta chain) was seen a single time. The antigen is undetermined. The entry originates in a study of cytomegalovirus exposure and HLA in healthy donors. In the study overall: Of roughly 400 genotyped donors, about 81% grouped in the Caucasian-associated ancestry cluster. Study-level results: Most of the TCR beta V segments (in an earlier analysis) were productive either about 87% or about 30% of the time. HLA alleles showed associations with around 15,000 TCR beta sequences in a later analysis, at a 0.05 false discovery rate.

Trimming took off 2 bases at V and 9 bases at J, with 9 bases between the two ends. The CDR3 spans 11 residues. CDR1 and CDR2 (germline): SGHDT, YYEEEE. It was with 60 Vbeta and 13 Jbeta primers that the PCR ran. Data came from immunoSEQ multiplex PCR; TCRdb stores just in-frame clones and leaves some out. Here the sample spans approximately 35,000 clones, 65% to 70% being singletons. The chain is built from TRBV5-6 and TRBJ2-7; tentatively, D is TRBD2 (6 bases). The clonotype was recovered from a man aged 40-49 years in good health and CMV-seropositive. Sequenced sample: PBMCs. In nucleotides, the CDR3 is TGTGCCAGCAGCTTCGGGAGTTGGCAGTACTTC. Amino acids: CASSFGSWQYF.